The next 30 T cell receptor beta chains were all read from a single sample in a study of blood T cell repertoires in COVID-19. TCRdb keeps only in-frame clones here, not all; method: immunoSEQ multiplex PCR. Here the sample spans around 170,000 clones, more than 70% being singletons. The source material was peripheral blood. These receptors all come from a woman in her 30s with acute or convalescent COVID-19.

The V call is TRBV27, the J call TRBJ2-1; weak D call: TRBD2 (6 bases). Trimming left V 10 bases short and J 5 bases short, with 12 bases between. Germline V CDR1 and CDR2: MNHEY, SMNVEV (reference sequence). The CDR3 length is 12 residues. The CDR3 sequence: CATHPGDNEQFF. In nucleotides, the CDR3 is TGTGCCACCCACCCGGGGGACAATGAGCAGTTCTTC.

This clone was counted a few times. The chain employs TRBV4-2 and TRBJ1-5; no clear D gene. CDR1 is LGHNA, CDR2 YNFKEQ, per germline. Trimming took 4 bases from V and 6 from J, leaving 13 bases between them. The CDR3 spans 14 residues. Here the CDR3 reads CASSRGEGGQPQHF. The CDR3 DNA is TGTGCCAGCAGCCGCGGAGAGGGCGGTCAGCCCCAGCATTTT.

The V and J genes are TRBV10-1 and TRBJ2-7; D perhaps matches TRBD1 (6 bases). The V gene lost 10 bases and the J gene lost 2 bases, with 18 bases spanning the gap. This CDR3 region has 14 residues. Germline values: CDR1 WNHNN, CDR2 SYGVQD (reference sequence). The chain's CDR3 is CANPTGQSPYEQYF. In DNA, the CDR3 is TGCGCCAATCCCACAGGGCAGTCTCCCTACGAGCAGTACTTC.

The chain carries TRBV7-6 and TRBJ2-6; possibly TRBD2 for D (6 bases). The germline V gene encodes CDR1 SGHVS and CDR2 FNYEAQ. CDR3 size: 15 residues. The V gene lost 10 bases and the J gene lost 0 bases, with 13 bases spanning the gap. CDR3 DNA sequence: TGTGCCACCGCGGGGTCTAACTCTGGGGCCAACGTCCTGACTTTC. Amino acids: CATAGSNSGANVLTF.

The rearrangement uses TRBV5-1 and TRBJ2-5; 8 bases are a match to TRBD1. There are 14 residues in the CDR3. V trimming: 3 bases; J trimming: 2 bases; junction bases outside the gene matches: 3. Germline CDR1 is SGHRS and CDR2 is YFSETQ. CDR3 region: CASSWNRGQETQYF. As DNA, the CDR3 is TGCGCCAGCAGCTGGAACAGGGGGCAAGAGACCCAGTACTTC.

The chain links TRBV5-1 to TRBJ2-1; D is undetermined. The CDR3 sequence is 16 residues long. V was shortened by 4 bases and J by 7 bases, with 21 bases between the two germline ends. Germline CDR1 reads SGHRS; CDR2 reads YFSETQ. Written as DNA, the CDR3 is TGCGCCAGCAGCCCTCCACAACGGAGTCTAGGTAATGAGCAGTTCTTC. This encodes CASSPPQRSLGNEQFF.

The chain uses TRBV4-1 and TRBJ2-7, with TRBD1 as a possible D gene (6 bases). This CDR3 has 15 amino acids. CDR1 and CDR2 from the germline V gene are MGHRA and YSYEKL. V lost 3 bases, J lost 4 bases, and 16 bases lay in between. The CDR3 DNA sequence: TGCGCCAGCAGCCAGAGATCCGGGACAAATTACGAGCAGTACTTC. It yields the protein CASSQRSGTNYEQYF.

The chain uses TRBV28 and TRBJ1-5, with D tentatively TRBD1 (5 bases). The germline CDR1 and CDR2 sequences are MDHEN and SYDVKM. The CDR3 runs 12 residues. With 6 bases removed from V and 5 bases from J, the gap between germline ends came to 8 bases. The CDR3 loop reads CASSQGDQPQHF. The CDR3 DNA sequence: TGTGCCAGCAGCCAAGGGGATCAGCCCCAGCATTTT.

This clone occurred once. This rearrangement joins TRBV28 to TRBJ1-5; no reliable D call. Germline CDR1 MDHEN, CDR2 SYDVKM. This CDR3 is built from 15 residues. Trimming left V 5 bases short and J 4 bases short, with 15 bases between. CDR3 coding DNA: TGTGCCAGCAGTGACGAGGTCGCAATGAATCAGCCCCAGCATTTT. Translating it yields CASSDEVAMNQPQHF.

V and J are TRBV19 and TRBJ2-2; 8 bases agree with TRBD1. Germline trimming cut 7 bases from V and 0 bases from J; bases unmatched to any gene: 7. This CDR3 contains 16 residues. CDR1 and CDR2 from the germline V gene are LNHDA and SQIVND (reference sequence). The CDR3 loop is CASTPPTGANTGELFF. The CDR3 bases are TGTGCCAGTACCCCCCCGACAGGGGCGAACACCGGGGAGCTGTTTTTT.

V gene TRBV10-1 combines with J gene TRBJ2-1; TRBD1 matches at 9 bases. Trimming cost V 9 bases and J 5 bases; bases outside gene matches: 2. Germline-derived CDR1 and CDR2 are WNHNN and SYGVQD (reference sequence). The length of the CDR3 is 12 residues. In DNA form, the CDR3 reads TGCGCCAGACAGGGGGCGGACAATGAGCAGTTCTTC. As protein: CARQGADNEQFF.

V usage is TRBV10-2 and J usage is TRBJ2-7, with no clear D. The CDR3 runs to 11 residues. Trimming stripped 1 base from V and 6 bases from J, with 4 bases between. The V gene's germline CDR1 is WSHSY and CDR2 SAAADI. The DNA for the CDR3 is TGCGCCAGCAGTGAGTACGGCGAGCAGTACTTC. Protein product: CASSEYGEQYF.

This clone has a single count. The chain recombines TRBV7-9 with TRBJ1-6; D is perhaps TRBD1 (5 bases). This CDR3 has 14 residues. Germline V gives CDR1 SEHNR, CDR2 FQNEAQ (reference sequence). V lost 5 bases and J lost 6, with 11 bases in between. CDR3 bases: TGTGCCAGCAGCGCGGGACCGGGTAATTCACCCCTCCACTTT. Encoded protein: CASSAGPGNSPLHF.

The sample holds one count of this clone. The chain carries TRBV30 and TRBJ2-7; D gene uncertain. Trimming pared 4 bases from V and 3 bases from J, leaving 13 bases between. Looked up from germline, CDR1 is GTSNPN and CDR2 is SVGIG (reference sequence). The CDR3 spans 13 residues. CDR3 nucleotides: TGTGCCTGGACGCGGATGTCTGTCTACGAGCAGTACTTC. It yields the protein CAWTRMSVYEQYF.

The chain combines TRBV13 with TRBJ2-3; D is uncertain. Germline CDR1 PRHDT, CDR2 FYEKMQ (reference sequence). The ends were cut back, 5 bases at V and 0 bases at J, with 12 bases in the middle. This CDR3 comprises 15 residues. The CDR3 nucleotides read TGTGCCAGCAGCCGTTTAGCCGCTAGCACAGATACGCAGTATTTT. Its translation is CASSRLAASTDTQYF.

This rearrangement joins TRBV28 to TRBJ2-1; 9 nucleotides match TRBD2. CDR1 is MDHEN and CDR2 is SYDVKM in the germline V gene. This CDR3 is 14 amino acids long. J was trimmed by 6 bases and V by 5 bases; bases with no gene match: 5. CDR3 sequence: CASSIAGVVNEQFF. The CDR3 bases are TGTGCCAGCAGTATAGCGGGAGTGGTCAATGAGCAGTTCTTC.

The genes are TRBV27 and TRBJ2-7; 13 bases align to TRBD2. V dropped 8 bases and J dropped 3; count of bases not matched to a gene: 10. The CDR3 is 16 residues long. Germline loops: CDR1 MNHEY, CDR2 SMNVEV (reference sequence). The CDR3: CASWGTSGKGGYEQYF. The CDR3 DNA reads TGTGCCAGCTGGGGGACTAGCGGGAAGGGAGGCTACGAGCAGTACTTC.

The chain recombines TRBV3-1 (or the pseudogene TRBV3-2) with TRBJ2-5; TRBD2 aligns across 11 bases. The CDR3 totals 17 residues. Germline CDR1 LGHDT, CDR2 YNNKEL (reference sequence). The junction had 4 bases not matched to a gene; V was cut back by 0 bases and J by 1 base. The CDR3, as DNA: TGTGCCAGCAGCCAAGATCGACTAGCGGGGATCCAAGAGACCCAGTACTTC. It yields the protein CASSQDRLAGIQETQYF.

V and J are TRBV28 and TRBJ2-2; 7 bases map to TRBD1. This CDR3 contains 16 residues. The germline V gene has CDR1 MDHEN and CDR2 SYDVKM. The V segment lost 2 bases and the J segment 2 bases; nucleotides outside the gene matches: 5. This CDR3 reads CASSLLRTGNTGELFF. Here the CDR3 DNA reads TGTGCCAGCAGTTTACTAAGGACAGGAAACACCGGGGAGCTGTTTTTT.

J is TRBJ2-1 and V is TRBV2; the D gene is possibly TRBD1 (6 bases). The CDR3 is 15 amino acids. V lost 8 bases, J lost 0 bases, and 14 bases lay in between. CDR1 SNHLY and CDR2 FYNNEI come from the germline V gene. For the CDR3, the DNA is TGTGCCAGCGGGGGCCACAGGAGCTCCTACAATGAGCAGTTCTTC. It codes for CASGGHRSSYNEQFF.

This chain links TRBV30 with TRBJ2-2; the D is unclear. Germline V gives CDR1 GTSNPN, CDR2 SVGIG (reference sequence). This CDR3 spans 11 amino acids. The V end lost 4 bases, the J end lost 7 bases, and 7 bases lay between the germline ends. CDR3 residues: CAWTTSGELFF. The CDR3 DNA follows: TGTGCCTGGACGACAAGCGGGGAGCTGTTTTTT.

The chain joins TRBV21-1 to TRBJ2-7; the DNA was not compared with TRBD2, the D call given in the table. TRBV21-1 is termed a pseudogene. This CDR3 region has 15 residues. CDR3 sequence reads: CASGEGGSTSYEQYF. The CDR3 DNA is TGTGCCAGCGGGGAGGGAGGGTCCACCTCCTACGAGCAGTACTTC.

This clone was recorded a few times. V gene TRBV19 combines with J gene TRBJ1-3; D unclear. From germline, CDR1 is LNHDA and CDR2 SQIVND (reference sequence). CDR3 size: 13 residues. V was clipped by 7 bases and J by 0 bases, with 7 bases between them. The CDR3 region is CASKDFSGNTIYF. The CDR3 DNA follows: TGTGCCAGTAAAGACTTCTCTGGAAACACCATATATTTT.

The CDR3 DNA reads as TGTGCCAGCAGTTTATCGAGGGGGACCGGGACCACCTACGAGCAGTACTTC. Amino acids: CASSLSRGTGTTYEQYF. This chain joins TRBV27 and TRBJ2-7; D possibly corresponds to TRBD1 (6 bases). The germline V gene encodes CDR1 MNHEY and CDR2 SMNVEV (reference sequence). The CDR3 loop spans 17 amino acids. The V gene lost 0 bases and the J gene lost 2 bases, with 17 bases spanning the gap.

This chain connects TRBV11-3 to TRBJ2-2; D call uncertain. The germline V and J ends were trimmed by 5 bases and 6 bases, with 10 bases remaining between them. CDR3 length: 13 amino acids. The germline CDR1 and CDR2 sequences are SGHNT and YENEEA. CDR3 in amino acids: CASSGQRPGELFF. CDR3 in DNA: TGTGCCAGCAGCGGCCAGCGCCCCGGGGAGCTGTTTTTT.

V usage is TRBV2 and J usage is TRBJ2-7, with a tentative D call TRBD1 (5 bases). Trimming removed 5 bases from V and 5 bases from J, with 7 bases in between. The CDR3 has 11 residues. CDR1 is SNHLY and CDR2 is FYNNEI in the germline V gene. The CDR3 nucleotides read TGTGCCAGCAGTTCCAGGGACGAGCAGTACTTC. As protein: CASSSRDEQYF.

The rearrangement links TRBV18 to TRBJ2-5; TRBD1 is a possible D gene (6 bases). V was shortened by 2 bases and J by 1 base, with 8 bases between the two germline ends. The CDR3 loop spans 14 amino acids. Per germline, CDR1 KGHSH and CDR2 LQKENI. The CDR3 protein is CASSPTGLQETQYF. DNA for the CDR3: TGTGCCAGCTCACCAACAGGGCTCCAAGAGACCCAGTACTTC.

The chain links TRBV2 to TRBJ2-7; D ambiguous. V lost 5 bases, J lost 6 bases, and 11 bases lay in between. This CDR3 contains 12 residues. The germline V gene has CDR1 SNHLY and CDR2 FYNNEI. In DNA, the CDR3 is TGTGCCAGCAGTCTTAGTCCGGGCGAGCAGTACTTC. This sequence encodes CASSLSPGEQYF. The full variable domain, with the rest looked up from reference TRBV2 and TRBJ2-7, is EPEVTQTPSHQVTQMGQEVILRCVPISNHLYFYWYRQILGQKVEFLVSFYNNEISEKSEIFDDQFSVERPDGSNFTLKIRSTKLEDSAMYFCASSLSPGEQYFGPGTRLTVT.

V and J are TRBV6-6 and TRBJ1-5, with no clear D. Per germline, CDR1 MNHNY and CDR2 SVGAGI (reference sequence). CDR3 length: 14 residues. Trimming took off 7 bases at V and 0 bases at J, with 10 bases between the two ends. CDR3 DNA: TGTGCCAGCACCTCCGGGAATAGCAATCAGCCCCAGCATTTT. Translated, it gives CASTSGNSNQPQHF.

This clone was detected only a few times. This chain joins TRBV20-1 and TRBJ2-1; no reliable D call. This CDR3 spans 14 amino acids. V was cut by 3 bases and J by 0 bases, with 9 bases left in between. In germline, CDR1 is DFQATT, CDR2 SNEGSKA (reference sequence). The CDR3 spells CSASHGSSYNEQFF. The CDR3 DNA reads TGCAGTGCTAGTCATGGTAGCTCCTACAATGAGCAGTTCTTC.